One and the same sample provided the 28 T cell receptor beta chains below, sequenced in a study of blood T cell repertoires in COVID-19. Only in-frame clones appear in the TCRdb table, and some are missing; sequencing was by immunoSEQ multiplex PCR. The data show approximately 200,000 clones, around 90% seen once. Sequenced: PBMCs or T cells enriched from blood (not recorded which). The receptors originated from a man aged 25 to 45 in a cohort exposed to, infected with or recovered from COVID-19 (not recorded which).

The chain recombines TRBV7-6 with TRBJ2-6; the D is unclear. CDR1 and CDR2 from the germline V gene are SGHVS and FNYEAQ. The CDR3 spans 17 residues. The V end was cut by 3 bases, the J end by 1 base, with 13 bases between. The CDR3 sequence is CASSFTMLTSGANVLTF. CDR3 coding DNA: TGTGCCAGCAGCTTCACAATGCTGACATCTGGGGCCAACGTCCTGACTTTC.

The V and J genes are TRBV24-1 and TRBJ2-1; a possible D gene is TRBD1 (5 bases). V dropped 4 bases and J dropped 0 bases, with 15 bases sitting between them. CDR1 is KGHDR and CDR2 is SFDVKD in the germline V gene. The CDR3 contains 17 residues. CDR3: CATSEPKTAFSYNEQFF. CDR3 sequence (DNA): TGTGCCACCAGTGAGCCCAAGACAGCTTTCTCCTACAATGAGCAGTTCTTC.

The genes are TRBV27 and TRBJ2-4, with D maybe TRBD2 (5 bases). The CDR3 is made up of 13 amino acids. Trimming took off 5 bases at V and 5 bases at J, with 10 bases between the two ends. In germline, CDR1 is MNHEY, CDR2 SMNVEV (reference sequence). CDR3 DNA sequence: TGTGCCAGCAGTACCGGAGCGGAAAACATTCAGTACTTC. It translates to CASSTGAENIQYF.

J is TRBJ1-2 and V is TRBV5-1; 8 bases are a match to TRBD1. Germline loops: CDR1 SGHRS, CDR2 YFSETQ. The CDR3 is made up of 15 amino acids. J was trimmed by 8 bases and V by 5 bases; bases with no gene match: 14. The CDR3 coding sequence is TGCGCCAGCAGTAACGGGACAGGTCCGGGGGGAGGCTACACCTTC. It is translated as CASSNGTGPGGGYTF.

V usage is TRBV4-3 and J usage is TRBJ2-7, with TRBD2 as a possible D gene (5 bases). V was clipped by 4 bases and J by 6 bases, with 19 bases between them. Germline-derived CDR1 and CDR2 are LGHNA and YSLEER. The CDR3 covers 15 residues. The CDR3 DNA is TGCGCCAGCAGCCCCGGTATGAGGGAGCCCCTCGAGCAGTACTTC. As protein: CASSPGMREPLEQYF.

This clone was seen once. The chain has TRBV27 and TRBJ2-2; TRBD2 matches at 11 bases. This CDR3 contains 16 residues. CDR1 is MNHEY and CDR2 is SMNVEV in the germline V gene (reference sequence). The trim removed 7 bases at V and 2 bases at J, leaving 6 bases unmatched. In DNA, the CDR3 is TGTGCCAGCAATATGGGACTAGCGGTTAACACCGGGGAGCTGTTTTTT. Protein product: CASNMGLAVNTGELFF.

Here the CDR3 DNA reads TGTGCCAGCAGTCCAAGACAGAGACTCGCTGGGAACATTCAGTACTTC. It specifies CASSPRQRLAGNIQYF. The chain is built from TRBV2 and TRBJ2-4, with a possible D match to TRBD1 (5 bases). CDR3 length: 16 residues. Per the germline V gene, CDR1 is SNHLY and CDR2 is FYNNEI. The V end lost 5 bases, the J end lost 7 bases, and 21 bases lay between the germline ends.

The chain has TRBV24-1 and TRBJ2-3; 7 bases map to TRBD2. The ends lost 4 bases at V and 0 bases at J; junction bases unmatched: 3. Germline V CDR1 and CDR2: KGHDR, SFDVKD. The length of the CDR3 is 15 residues. The CDR3 nucleotides read TGTGCCACCAGTGAACGGGGAGGGAGCACAGATACGCAGTATTTT. Amino acid sequence: CATSERGGSTDTQYF.

This chain joins TRBV19 and TRBJ1-1, with D unresolved. The germline V and J ends were trimmed by 0 bases and 4 bases, with 12 bases remaining between them. There are 15 residues in the CDR3. Germline V gene sequence: CDR1 LNHDA, CDR2 SQIVND (reference sequence). CDR3 nucleotide sequence: TGTGCCAGTAGTATAGAGATAGGAGCAACCACTGAAGCTTTCTTT. Translating it yields CASSIEIGATTEAFF.

A single count supports this clone. The V call is TRBV10-3, the J call TRBJ1-2; D gene unclear. The CDR3 runs to 14 residues. Germline lookup yields CDR1 ENHRY and CDR2 SYGVKD. V was cut by 2 bases and J by 2 bases, with 9 bases left in between. The CDR3 spells CAISEVRENYGYTF. The CDR3 DNA sequence: TGTGCCATCAGTGAGGTTCGAGAGAACTATGGCTACACCTTC.

DNA of the CDR3: TGTGCCAGCATCGCGGGGGTGCAAGAGACCCAGTACTTC. Protein product: CASIAGVQETQYF. The gene calls are TRBV28 and TRBJ2-5, with 7 bases aligning to TRBD2. Germline-derived CDR1 and CDR2 are MDHEN and SYDVKM. Germline trimming cut 7 bases from V and 2 bases from J; bases unmatched to any gene: 4. The CDR3 is 13 residues long.

The chain joins TRBV28 to TRBJ2-1; 7 positions match TRBD2. V trimming: 6 bases; J trimming: 0 bases; junction bases outside the gene matches: 8. Germline V gene sequence: CDR1 MDHEN, CDR2 SYDVKM. This CDR3 contains 16 residues. The CDR3 DNA reads TGTGCCAGCAGCCTTTTGACTAGCTACTCCTACAATGAGCAGTTCTTC. Translation gives CASSLLTSYSYNEQFF. The full variable domain, its missing parts supplied by reference TRBV28 and TRBJ2-1, is DVKVTQSSRYLVKRTGEKVFLECVQDMDHENMFWYRQDPGLGLRLIYFSYDVKMKEKGDIPEGYSVSREKKERFSLILESASTNQTSMYLCASSLLTSYSYNEQFFGPGTRLTVL.

This rearrangement joins TRBV5-4 to TRBJ2-5; the match to TRBD2 covers 15 bases. J was trimmed by 1 base and V by 4 bases; bases with no gene match: 5. Germline V gives CDR1 SGHNT, CDR2 YYREEE (reference sequence). The CDR3 runs 17 residues. In DNA, the CDR3 is TGTGCCAGCAGCCGCGGACTAGCGGGAGGGATCCAAGAGACCCAGTACTTC. Residues: CASSRGLAGGIQETQYF.

This chain connects TRBV29-1 to TRBJ2-1; 11 bases agree with TRBD1. Unmatched junction bases numbered 1, after V lost 4 bases and J lost 2 bases. This CDR3 is built from 14 residues. In germline, CDR1 is SQVTM, CDR2 ANQGSEA. DNA for the CDR3: TGCAGCGTTGGGACAGGGGGCGCCTACAATGAGCAGTTCTTC. This encodes CSVGTGGAYNEQFF.

This chain uses TRBV2 with TRBJ2-1; TRBD2 matches at 13 bases. With 4 bases clipped from V and 0 bases from J, the junction kept 3 bases outside the gene matches. This CDR3 has 17 amino acids. Per the germline V gene, CDR1 is SNHLY and CDR2 is FYNNEI. In DNA form, the CDR3 reads TGTGCCAGCAGTGGGACTAGCGGGAGTATCTCCTACAATGAGCAGTTCTTC. Amino acid sequence: CASSGTSGSISYNEQFF.

In this sample, this clone turned up many times. The chain recombines TRBV29-1 with TRBJ2-5, with D possibly TRBD2 on 5 matching bases. With 5 bases removed from V and 5 bases from J, the gap between germline ends came to 15 bases. Germline V gives CDR1 SQVTM, CDR2 ANQGSEA. The CDR3 sequence is 13 residues long. The CDR3 protein is CSVSAGLRETQYF. In nucleotides, the CDR3 is TGCAGCGTTTCCGCGGGCCTTCGGGAGACCCAGTACTTC.

The chain links TRBV29-1 to TRBJ1-3; tentatively, D is TRBD1 (5 bases). Looked up from germline, CDR1 is SQVTM and CDR2 is ANQGSEA. The germline V and J ends were trimmed by 4 bases and 4 bases, with 8 bases remaining between them. CDR3 size: 12 residues. The CDR3: CSVGQGGNTIYF. The CDR3 coding sequence is TGCAGCGTTGGGCAGGGCGGAAACACCATATATTTT.

In DNA, the CDR3 is TGTGCCAGCAGCCAAGTCGCGGGAGGAACAGATACGCAGTATTTT. This codes for CASSQVAGGTDTQYF. The rearrangement joins TRBV4-2 to TRBJ2-3; 8 nucleotides agree with TRBD2. The length of the CDR3 is 15 residues. V shed 1 base, J shed 3 bases, and the junction held 3 bases outside the gene matches. Germline V lookup: CDR1 LGHNA, CDR2 YNFKEQ.

This chain joins TRBV25-1 and TRBJ1-2, with D maybe TRBD1 (5 bases). Germline CDR1 is MGHDK and CDR2 is SYGVNS. Trimming took off 1 base at V and 4 bases at J, with 13 bases between the two ends. CDR3 length: 15 residues. CDR3 DNA: TGTGCCAGCAGTGAATGGGCAGGGCTAGGCTATGGCTACACCTTC. Residues: CASSEWAGLGYGYTF.

In this sample, this clone turned up once. V gene TRBV18 combines with J gene TRBJ1-3; a weak D match, TRBD1 (6 bases). The CDR3 contains 15 residues. The germline V gene encodes CDR1 KGHSH and CDR2 LQKENI. The V end lost 1 base, the J end lost 2 bases, and 9 bases lay between the germline ends. The CDR3 sequence: CASSPRQDAGNTIYF. Written as DNA, the CDR3 is TGTGCCAGCTCACCACGACAGGACGCTGGAAACACCATATATTTT.

V and J are TRBV5-5 and TRBJ2-7; maybe TRBD1 (6 bases). Germline CDR1 reads SGHKS; CDR2 reads YYEKEE (reference sequence). Trimming cost V 2 bases and J 4 bases, with 19 bases left between them. This CDR3 is 16 amino acids long. The CDR3 sequence: CASSFQPTGYIYEQYF. In DNA, the CDR3 is TGTGCCAGCAGCTTCCAACCGACAGGTTACATTTACGAGCAGTACTTC.

This sequence joins TRBV9 and TRBJ2-7; possible D gene TRBD2, 5 bases. CDR1 is SGDLS and CDR2 is YYNGEE in the germline V gene. V lost 4 bases and J lost 4, with 18 bases in between. The CDR3 runs 15 residues. CDR3 in DNA: TGTGCCAGCAGCCCGGAGGTGGGCAGAGCATACGAGCAGTACTTC. Translating it yields CASSPEVGRAYEQYF.

This clone was found once. This rearrangement joins TRBV6-2 or TRBV6-3 to TRBJ2-3; 13 nucleotides agree with TRBD2. CDR1 is MNHEY and CDR2 is SVGEGT in the germline V gene. The CDR3 contains 15 residues. With V trimmed by 4 bases and J by 4 bases, 2 bases remained unmatched. CDR3 amino acids: CASSSLAGGADTQYF. The CDR3 nucleotides read TGTGCCAGCAGTTCACTAGCGGGAGGGGCAGATACGCAGTATTTT.

This chain uses TRBV18 with TRBJ1-1; D perhaps matches TRBD1 (5 bases). The V gene's germline CDR1 is KGHSH and CDR2 LQKENI. The CDR3 loop spans 17 amino acids. Trimming removed 0 bases at V and 2 bases at J, with 16 bases between. The CDR3 DNA follows: TGTGCCAGCTCACCACCGGGGCCCCCGACACCAAACACTGAAGCTTTCTTT. Its protein is CASSPPGPPTPNTEAFF.

The chain recombines TRBV4-3 with TRBJ2-7, with TRBD1 identical over 8 bases. J gave up 3 bases and V 0 bases, and 4 bases lay outside the gene matches. Germline CDR1 reads LGHNA; CDR2 reads YSLEER. The CDR3 is made up of 15 amino acids. In nucleotides, the CDR3 is TGCGCCAGCAGCCAAGAGTCCAGGGGGCACTACGAGCAGTACTTC. Translating gives CASSQESRGHYEQYF.

V and J are TRBV24-1 and TRBJ2-3, with TRBD1 matching over 8 bases. The CDR3 is 15 residues long. Germline-derived CDR1 and CDR2 are KGHDR and SFDVKD. The V segment lost 9 bases and the J segment 5 bases; nucleotides outside the gene matches: 12. The CDR3 region has the DNA TGTGCCACCGGACTCGCAGGGGGCTCCGAAGATACGCAGTATTTT. It specifies CATGLAGGSEDTQYF.

This chain connects TRBV28 to TRBJ1-2; possible D gene TRBD1, 5 bases. Germline V gene sequence: CDR1 MDHEN, CDR2 SYDVKM. Trimming left V 5 bases short and J 4 bases short, with 11 bases between. This CDR3 contains 13 residues. Here the CDR3 reads CASSPAGFYGYTF. Here the CDR3 DNA reads TGTGCCAGCAGTCCAGCAGGGTTCTATGGCTACACCTTC.

The J gene is TRBJ2-7, the V gene TRBV18; 8 nucleotides agree with TRBD1. There are 15 residues in the CDR3. Per germline, CDR1 KGHSH and CDR2 LQKENI. With 4 bases clipped from V and 2 bases from J, the junction kept 7 bases outside the gene matches. Here the CDR3 reads CASSLGQGPTYEQYF. CDR3 coding DNA: TGTGCCAGCTCACTCGGACAGGGCCCAACCTACGAGCAGTACTTC.